These T cell receptor beta chains were read from a single sample in a study of CD8+CD57+ T cells in acquired aplastic anemia. MiXCR, run by TCRdb on the reads, gives a single entry per CDR3 protein. This table has over 150,000 distinct CDR3 sequences, around half appearing once. The sequenced material came from sorted CD4+, CD8+, or CD8+CD57+ T cells (not recorded which) from PBMCs. The receptors here all came from a human donor with aplastic anemia. CDR3s leave out the opening cysteine and the closing phenylalanine or tryptophan. D genes are given only for firm matches.

TRBV7-6	NA	11	TRBJ2-5	ASSFVGKETQY
TRBV30	NA	11	TRBJ1-6	ALGDWLNSPLH
TRBV19	NA	12	TRBJ1-1	ASSMAQENTEAF
TRBV9	NA	9	TRBJ2-1	ATTRRNEQF
TRBV24-1	NA	10	TRBJ2-5	ATSDFMKTRY
TRBV4-2	NA	14	TRBJ1-5	ASSQGDTYSNQPQH
TRBV4-3	NA	13	TRBJ1-4	ASSQDRAANEKLF
TRBV7-9	NA	10	TRBJ2-7	ASSSDIQEQY
TRBV19	TRBD1	11	TRBJ1-2	ASSTDRAGGYT
TRBV2	NA	10	TRBJ1-2	ASSLEDYGYT
TRBV2	TRBD2	12	TRBJ2-7	ASRGLAGGNEQY
TRBV4-3	TRBD1	13	TRBJ1-2	ASSQDLTGGFRYT
TRBV15	NA	12	TRBJ2-7	ATSSLEASYERY
TRBV24-1	NA	12	TRBJ2-7	ATSEAAGTYEQY
TRBV7-8	NA	11	TRBJ1-2	ASSPFPMDGYT
TRBV29-1	NA	10	TRBJ2-5	SGLGWPETQY
TRBV6-2/TRBV6-3	TRBD1	15	TRBJ1-5	ASSLAQGTGENQPQH
TRBV9	TRBD2	14	TRBJ2-5	ASSVAASGTQETQY
TRBV7-9	TRBD1	13	TRBJ2-7	ASSPPQGASYEQY
TRBV2	NA	12	TRBJ2-1	ASSGQRRADEQF
TRBV13	NA	15	TRBJ2-3	ASSSQYSGTNEGTQY
TRBV5-1	TRBD1	14	TRBJ1-2	ASSTDKRQGKGGYT
TRBV7-8	NA	10	TRBJ1-1	ASSRAGSEAF
TRBV11-1	TRBD2	17	TRBJ2-5	ASSSIPLGSGATQETQY
TRBV7-3	TRBD2	14	TRBJ2-2	ASSSRGLADTGELF
TRBV19	NA	11	TRBJ1-1	ASSWDLNTEAF
TRBV20-1	TRBD1	14	TRBJ2-5	SAFGQGRGTGETQY
TRBV11-2	NA	16	TRBJ2-6	ASSSPGHFRSGANVLT
TRBV15	NA	17	TRBJ1-6	ATSSLEGPPSSYNSPLH